Below are 15 T cell receptor beta chains sequenced from a single sample in a study of T cells in Graves' hyperthyroidism and ophthalmopathy. Using RNA transcripts as the source, TCR beta CDR3 regions were amplified. The primer set for the first-round RT-PCR of the TCR CDR3 was HTBI. Via MiXCR, TCRdb re-called the multiplex PCR reads, giving one row per CDR3 protein. The data hold hundreds of thousands of distinct CDR3 sequences, with over 11% observed a single time. The sequenced sample was blood. The source is a woman aged 30 to 39 with Graves' hyperthyroidism that later progressed to Graves' ophthalmopathy.

This chain joins TRBV5-4 and TRBJ2-2; 9 bases are shared with TRBD1. Germline trimming cut 0 bases from V and 3 bases from J; bases unmatched to any gene: 12. This CDR3 is 19 amino acids long. Germline assignment: CDR1 SGHNT and CDR2 YYREEE (reference sequence). The CDR3 loop is CASSLGGQGSVLYTGELFF. Here the CDR3 DNA reads TGTGCCAGCAGCTTGGGTGGACAGGGGTCTGTCCTATACACCGGGGAGCTGTTTTTT.

Worth noting for this clonotype: A much bigger clone sits one base away, suggesting this may be a read error. The chain carries TRBV7-9 and TRBJ1-2; D is perhaps TRBD1 (5 bases). V lost 8 bases and J lost 8, with 18 bases in between. The CDR3 runs to 13 residues. Germline lookup yields CDR1 SEHNR and CDR2 FQNEAQ (reference sequence). The CDR3 DNA reads as TGTGCCAGCTTAGTCAGGGAAGAAGGGGGCTACACCTTC. It codes for CASLVREEGGYTF. Supplemented by reference TRBV7-9 and TRBJ1-2, the full variable domain reads DTGVSQNPRHKITKRGQNVTFRCDPISEHNRLYWYRQTLGQGPEFLTYFQNEAQLEKSRLLSDRFSAERPKGSFSTLEIQRTEQGDSAMYLCASLVREEGGYTFGSGTRLTVV.

This clonotype was seen ten or more times. The genes are TRBV15 and TRBJ1-3, with TRBD1 matching 8 bases. The CDR3 runs 15 residues. Per germline, CDR1 LNHNV and CDR2 YYDKDF (reference sequence). V dropped 3 bases and J dropped 0; count of bases not matched to a gene: 1. This chain's CDR3 is CATSSDRGSGNTIYF. In DNA, the CDR3 is TGTGCCACCAGCAGCGACAGGGGCTCTGGAAACACCATATATTTT.

This clonotype turned up a few times. The chain joins TRBV7-2 to TRBJ2-7; D ambiguous. V lost 5 bases and J lost 3, with 14 bases in between. The germline gives CDR1 SGHTA, CDR2 FQGNSA. The CDR3 has 14 residues. CDR3 in amino acids: CASSINPENYEQYF. In nucleotides, the CDR3 is TGTGCCAGCAGCATAAACCCCGAGAACTACGAGCAGTACTTC. Full variable domain (remainder filled in from reference TRBV7-2 and TRBJ2-7): GAGVSQSPSNKVTEKGKDVELRCDPISGHTALYWYRQSLGQGLEFLIYFQGNSAPDKSGLPSDRFSAERTGGSVSTLTIQRTQQEDSAVYLCASSINPENYEQYFGPGTRLTVT.

In this sample, this clonotype turned up many times. The rearrangement links TRBV3-1 to TRBJ1-5, with D possibly being TRBD1 (6 bases). V lost 3 bases, J lost 1 base, and 10 bases lay in between. This CDR3 contains 15 residues. The germline CDR1 and CDR2 sequences are LGHDT and YNNKEL (reference sequence). As DNA, the CDR3 is TGTGCCAGCAGCCAGGACAGTAGGAGCAATCAGCCCCAGCATTTT. It is translated as CASSQDSRSNQPQHF.

This clonotype was seen at least ten times. The chain has TRBV29-1 and TRBJ1-4, with TRBD1 matching 8 bases. The germline V gene encodes CDR1 SQVTM and CDR2 ANQGSEA. The CDR3 totals 13 residues. V shed 5 bases and J 4 bases; nucleotides not matched to a gene: 3. The CDR3 region is CSVKDRDNEKLFF. CDR3 nucleotides: TGCAGCGTTAAGGACAGGGATAATGAAAAACTGTTTTTT.

This clonotype turned up a few times. This chain joins TRBV29-1 and TRBJ1-6, with TRBD1 matching over 7 bases. The CDR3 covers 13 residues. Trimming removed 7 bases from V and 4 bases from J; junction bases left unmatched: 4. CDR1 and CDR2 (germline): SQVTM, ANQGSEA. DNA for the CDR3: TGCAGCGCTAGGGACAGTTATAATTCACCCCTCCACTTT. Its translation: CSARDSYNSPLHF.

Regarding this clonotype: Because the CDR3 is missing its conserved closing phenylalanine or tryptophan, this is likely a read error. The chain couples TRBV15 to TRBJ1-5, with 9 bases lining up with TRBD1. CDR1 LNHNV and CDR2 YYDKDF come from the germline V gene (reference sequence). The CDR3 runs to 19 residues. The junction had 17 bases not matched to a gene; V was cut back by 6 bases and J by 2 bases. The CDR3 protein is CATRTDRDRASIGNQPQHL. The CDR3 nucleotides are TGTGCCACCAGAACCGACCGGGACAGGGCCTCCATAGGCAATCAGCCCCAGCATTTA.

This clonotype was picked up many times. The chain employs TRBV6-1 and TRBJ2-1; 9 bases agree with TRBD2. Trimming took 4 bases from V and 4 from J; bases not matched to a gene: 5. The germline CDR1 and CDR2 sequences are MNHNS and SASEGT. The CDR3 length is 15 residues. The CDR3 sequence: CASSGVTSGYNEQFF. Written as DNA, the CDR3 is TGTGCCAGCAGTGGTGTGACTAGCGGATACAATGAGCAGTTCTTC.

This chain uses TRBV18 with TRBJ2-7; D ambiguous. V dropped 0 bases and J dropped 4 bases, with 10 bases sitting between them. The CDR3 runs to 14 residues. CDR1 is KGHSH and CDR2 is LQKENI in the germline V gene. CDR3 nucleotides: TGTGCCAGCTCACCACCGGCAGAACATTACGAGCAGTACTTC. It specifies CASSPPAEHYEQYF.

This clonotype was seen at least ten times. The rearrangement links TRBV5-1 to TRBJ1-2, with unresolved D. This CDR3 comprises 14 residues. Trimming took off 0 bases at V and 5 bases at J, with 11 bases between the two ends. CDR1 and CDR2 (germline): SGHRS, YFSETQ. Here the CDR3 DNA reads TGCGCCAGCAGCTTGGAACGGGAGAGGTATGGCTACACCTTC. Amino acid sequence: CASSLERERYGYTF. The variable domain in full, completed from reference TRBV5-1 and TRBJ1-2, reads KAGVTQTPRYLIKTRGQQVTLSCSPISGHRSVSWYQQTPGQGLQFLFEYFSETQRNKGNFPGRFSGRQFSNSRSEMNVSTLELGDSALYLCASSLERERYGYTFGSGTRLTVV.

The CDR3 region has the DNA TGTGCCAGCAGCCAAGAGCTGTCCGACTATGGCTACACCTTC. Residues: CASSQELSDYGYTF. The genes are TRBV3-1 and TRBJ1-2; D is undetermined. V was cut by 0 bases and J by 3 bases, with 8 bases left in between. The germline gives CDR1 LGHDT, CDR2 YNNKEL (reference sequence). CDR3 size: 14 residues.

With regard to this clonotype: The conserved phenylalanine or tryptophan is not found at the CDR3 terminus, so this likely reflects a read error. V gene TRBV7-3 combines with J gene TRBJ1-1; D may be TRBD1 (6 bases). The germline gives CDR1 SGHTA, CDR2 FQGTGA. The CDR3 spans 14 residues. CDR3 region: CAGSLGHLNTEAFL. The CDR3 DNA reads TGTGCCGGCAGCTTGGGACATTTGAACACTGAAGCTTTCTTA.

This clonotype was counted between two and nine times. The chain couples TRBV2 to TRBJ1-1; 7 nucleotides align to TRBD1. Looked up from germline, CDR1 is SNHLY and CDR2 is FYNNEI. V gave up 6 bases and J gave up 4 bases; unmatched junction bases: 8. CDR3 length: 14 residues. Here the CDR3 reads CASSPQGVVTEAFF. The CDR3 coding sequence is TGTGCCAGCAGCCCCCAGGGGGTGGTCACTGAAGCTTTCTTT.

V usage is TRBV12-3 or TRBV12-4 and J usage is TRBJ2-7; a weak D match, TRBD1 (5 bases). The V end was cut by 6 bases, the J end by 0 bases, with 12 bases between. CDR3 length equals 14 residues. CDR3 protein: CASRDQGGSYEQYF. The CDR3 DNA is TGTGCCAGCAGGGATCAGGGCGGCTCCTACGAGCAGTACTTC.